This T cell receptor beta chain is drawn from a study of control samples from healthy donors and cancer patients. Profiling relied on immunoSEQ multiplex PCR, and the TCRdb table lists in-frame clones only, not all of them. Among 400,000 to 450,000 clones listed, approximately 92% were seen once. The material sequenced was PBMCs. The source of this sequence is a man aged 40-49 years with head and neck cancer.

The CDR3 is CASSVTSGTYEQYF. As DNA, the CDR3 is TGTGCCAGCAGCGTTACTAGCGGAACTTACGAGCAGTACTTC. The chain is built from TRBV9 and TRBJ2-7, with 8 nucleotides matching TRBD2. Germline V CDR1 and CDR2: SGDLS, YYNGEE. The CDR3 has 14 residues. With V trimmed by 2 bases and J by 4 bases, 5 bases remained unmatched.